This T cell receptor (beta chain) was identified during a study of CD8 T cells in ankylosing spondylitis. General study points: Typical of ankylosing spondylitis blood, it appeared, was a TCR beta motif of fewer than ten highly homologous variants.

In its sample, this clonotype was seen many times. Antigen specificity is unknown. In this CDR3 the conserved last residue, phenylalanine or tryptophan, is missing, so a read error is likely. It is unclear where the CDR3 begins or ends on the DNA, so no DNA is shown, and the CDR3 is as TCRdb lists it. TCRdb reprocessed the 5' RACE reads via MiXCR and lists one record per CDR3 protein. The repertoire holds about 460,000 distinct CDR3 sequences, with roughly 5.2% as singletons. The sequenced sample was blood, either unsorted or a sorted T cell fraction (not recorded which). This TCR derives from a male donor with ankylosing spondylitis.

The chain's CDR3 is CSAAGPTGRFCA. The rearrangement links TRBV20-1 to TRBJ2-7; the D segment call TRBD1 is taken from the table without a DNA check. Germline CDR1 DFQATT, CDR2 SNEGSKA (reference sequence). The CDR3 is 12 residues long, ends included.